This TCR beta chain was captured by sequencing in a study of immune evolution from preneoplasia to lung adenocarcinoma (dated by TCRdb to 2020 to 2023). With respect to the entire study: No AAH lesions showed HLA loss of heterozygosity, compared with about 6.3% of AIS, approximately 15% of MIA and approximately 35% of ADC lesions. The study profiled immune contexture across lung adenocarcinoma precursors and invasive adenocarcinoma using immune gene expression, TCR sequencing and multiplex immunofluorescence. Resected precursor lesions (AAH, AIS, MIA) and invasive adenocarcinomas were compared with paired morphologically normal lung tissue. Sample size was based on specimen availability rather than a prior power calculation. The immune data were combined with whole exome sequencing and methylation data from the same cohort of nodules. In total, the cohort included some 54 patients with pulmonary nodules, all of whom underwent surgical resection. A total of about 56 patients contributed TCR sequencing data. The study reported that roughly 110 samples were used for TCR sequencing. POLYSOLVER was used to infer class I HLA alleles from exome data, and LOHHLA was used to detect allele-specific HLA loss.

The patients had resection in Japan or China between the mid-2010s and the late 2010s. The histologic diagnosis of each case was independently confirmed on H&E slides by two lung cancer pathologists. Premalignant or tumor cells were enriched for nucleic acid extraction by macro-dissection performed after pathologic assessment. FFPE tissue was used for DNA isolation with the AllPrep DNA/RNA FFPE Kit. Summary of the overall study and its limitations: The highest clonality was observed in normal lung, whereas higher T cell density and diversity but lower clonality appeared to be present in later-stage lesions. Findings were based on association rather than direct causation; larger cohorts with long-term follow-up and longitudinal biopsies were deemed needed. Normal lung had the highest top T cell clone frequencies, which appeared to decline progressively from AAH through AIS, MIA and invasive adenocarcinoma. Compared with EGFR-mutant or double wild-type lesions, KRAS-mutant nodules had the highest T cell clonality. Because all patients were from Japan and China, applicability to Western populations was uncertain.

This clone has just one count. Its recognized antigen is unknown. Base qualities are not provided; no much larger clone lies one nucleotide away. The immunoSEQ hsTCRbeta Kit was used to sequence TCR beta CDR3 regions from DNA. Per the source publication's procedure: The ImmunoSEQ Analyzer was used to analyse the TCR sequencing data. T cell clonality was calculated on productive rearrangements as 1 minus Pielou's evenness. T cell diversity was measured with the inverse Simpson index on productive templates. T cell density was TCR beta template counts normalized to usable DNA, estimated by amplifying and sequencing housekeeping genes. Two-sided Kruskal-Wallis tests were used to compare TCR metrics between histologic stages. Not all clones reach the TCRdb copy of this immuneACCESS table, which keeps in-frame sequences only. Checked studies attribute under half of the gap to unresolved V genes and leave the rest unexplained. V and J calls and clone size follow that table, whereas D and trimming were derived from the DNA. Here the sample has more than 4,000 clones; approximately 85% occur a single time. The ten top clones hold approximately 3% of the sample.

Looking up the germline V gene yields CDR1 SGHTA and CDR2 FQGTGA. Reading from cysteine to phenylalanine, the CDR3 counts 14 amino acids. The retained sequence is limited to the CDR3, 42 bases, with the frame set at the first base. At the junction V is shortened by 1 base and J by 6 bases; bases outside the gene matches: 1. The receptor's source is a person aged 50-59 years with lung adenocarcinoma. This chain is built from TRBV7-3 and TRBJ2-1; 9 central nucleotides agree with TRBD2. The sample consisted of FFPE invasive lung adenocarcinoma tissue. This specimen's cell subset or site label, per the study, means: frankly invasive lung adenocarcinoma (ADC). This receptor has the CDR3 CASSLSSGGNEQFF. The sequenced DNA: TGTGCCAGCAGCTTAAGTAGCGGGGGCAATGAGCAGTTCTTC.